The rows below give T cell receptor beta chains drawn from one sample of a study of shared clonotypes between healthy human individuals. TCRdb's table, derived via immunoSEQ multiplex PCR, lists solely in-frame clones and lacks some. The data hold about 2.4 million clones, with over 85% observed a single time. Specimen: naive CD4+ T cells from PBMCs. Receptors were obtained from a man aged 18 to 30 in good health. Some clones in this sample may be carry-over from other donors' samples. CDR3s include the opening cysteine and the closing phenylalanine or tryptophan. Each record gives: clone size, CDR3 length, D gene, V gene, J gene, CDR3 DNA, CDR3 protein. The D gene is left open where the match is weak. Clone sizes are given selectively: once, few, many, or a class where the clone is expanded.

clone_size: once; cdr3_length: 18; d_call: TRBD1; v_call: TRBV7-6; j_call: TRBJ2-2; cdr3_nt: TGTGCCAGCAGCGAGAGCCAAACCGGGACAGGGTACACCGGGGAGCTGTTTTTT; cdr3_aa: CASSESQTGTGYTGELFF
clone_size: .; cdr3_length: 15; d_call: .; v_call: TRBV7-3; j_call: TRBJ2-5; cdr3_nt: TGTGCCAGCAGCCCCGGCGTTGCCCGACAGGAGACCCAGTACTTC; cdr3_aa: CASSPGVARQETQYF
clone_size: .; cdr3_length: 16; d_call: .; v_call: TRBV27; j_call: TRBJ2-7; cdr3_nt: TGTGCCAGCAGTTATTCCCCCCAGGGGGGTTCTTACGAGCAGTACTTC; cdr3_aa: CASSYSPQGGSYEQYF
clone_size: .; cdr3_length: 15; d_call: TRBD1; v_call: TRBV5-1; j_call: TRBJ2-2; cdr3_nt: TGCGCCAGCAGCGCCGGGACAGCTAACACCGGGGAGCTGTTTTTT; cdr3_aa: CASSAGTANTGELFF
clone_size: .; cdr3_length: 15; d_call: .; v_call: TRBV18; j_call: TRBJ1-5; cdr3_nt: TGTGCCAGCTCACCAGGGGCGGTGCTCGATCAGCCCCAGCATTTT; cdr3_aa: CASSPGAVLDQPQHF
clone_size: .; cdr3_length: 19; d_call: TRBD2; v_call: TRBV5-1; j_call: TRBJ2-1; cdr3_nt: TGCGCCAGCAGCTTGGCCCAACTAGCGGGAGGGCCGTCCTACAATGAGCAGTTCTTC; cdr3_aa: CASSLAQLAGGPSYNEQFF
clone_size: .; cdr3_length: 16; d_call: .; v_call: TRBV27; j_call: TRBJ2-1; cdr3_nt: TGTGCCAGCAGTTCCCTAGGCGGGGACACCTACAATGAGCAGTTCTTC; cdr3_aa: CASSSLGGDTYNEQFF
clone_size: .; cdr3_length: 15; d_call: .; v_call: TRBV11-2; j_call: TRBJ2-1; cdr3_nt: TGTGCCAGCACCTCTGGGCAGGGGGGTTACAATGAGCAGTTCTTC; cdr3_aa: CASTSGQGGYNEQFF
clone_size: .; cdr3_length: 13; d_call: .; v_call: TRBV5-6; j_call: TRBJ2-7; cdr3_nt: TGTGCCAGCAGCTTACAGGCCCCCTACGAGCAGTACTTC; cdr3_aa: CASSLQAPYEQYF
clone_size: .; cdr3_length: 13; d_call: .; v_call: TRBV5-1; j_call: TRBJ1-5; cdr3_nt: TGCGCCAGCAGCTTGGCTAGCAATCAGCCCCAGCATTTT; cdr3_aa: CASSLASNQPQHF
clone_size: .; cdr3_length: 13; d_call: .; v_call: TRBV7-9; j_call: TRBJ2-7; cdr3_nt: TGTGCCAGCAGCTTAACCTCGTCCTACGAGCAGTACTTC; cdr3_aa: CASSLTSSYEQYF
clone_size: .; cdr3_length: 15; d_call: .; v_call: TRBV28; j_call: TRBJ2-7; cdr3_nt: TGTGCCAGCAGGGGACCTCAGGGAGCCCACAGCGAGCAGTACTTC; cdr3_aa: CASRGPQGAHSEQYF
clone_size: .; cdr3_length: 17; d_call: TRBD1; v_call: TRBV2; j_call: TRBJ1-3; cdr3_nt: TGTGCCAGCAGGCAGGGGACAGGGGGCGAAACTGGAAACACCATATATTTT; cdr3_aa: CASRQGTGGETGNTIYF
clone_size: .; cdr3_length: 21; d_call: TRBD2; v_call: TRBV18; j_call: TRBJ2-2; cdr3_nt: TGTGCCAGCTCACCAATCCCAGTACTAGCGGGTGGCCATATTAACACCGGGGAGCTGTTTTTT; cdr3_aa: CASSPIPVLAGGHINTGELFF
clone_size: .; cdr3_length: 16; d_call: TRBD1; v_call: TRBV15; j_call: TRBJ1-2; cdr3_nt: TGTGCCACCAGCAGAGGCATATTACAGGGGCATTATGGCTACACCTTC; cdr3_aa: CATSRGILQGHYGYTF
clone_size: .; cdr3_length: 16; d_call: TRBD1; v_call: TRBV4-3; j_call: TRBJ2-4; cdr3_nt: TGCGCCAGCAGCCAAGATGTTGGACAGGGGAAAAACATTCAGTACTTC; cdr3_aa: CASSQDVGQGKNIQYF
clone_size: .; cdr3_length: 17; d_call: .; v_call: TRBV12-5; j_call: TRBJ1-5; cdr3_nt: TGTGCTAGTGGCCGCTGTTCCAGGGTTACCAGCAATCAGCCCCAGCATTTT; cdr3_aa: CASGRCSRVTSNQPQHF
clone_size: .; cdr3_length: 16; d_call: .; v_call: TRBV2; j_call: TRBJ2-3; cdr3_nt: TGTGCCAGCAGTGAATACCCTCGGGAGTCCTTGGATACGCAGTATTTT; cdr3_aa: CASSEYPRESLDTQYF
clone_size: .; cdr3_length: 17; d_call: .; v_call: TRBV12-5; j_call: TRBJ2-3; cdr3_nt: TGTGCTAGTGGCCTCGGATTGGCGGGGGCAGGGACAGATACGCAGTATTTT; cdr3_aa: CASGLGLAGAGTDTQYF
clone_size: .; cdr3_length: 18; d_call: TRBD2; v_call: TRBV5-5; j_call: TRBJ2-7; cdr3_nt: TGTGCCAGCAGCTGGGGGCTAGCGGGAGCCGCCAATAACTACGAGCAGTACTTC; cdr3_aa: CASSWGLAGAANNYEQYF
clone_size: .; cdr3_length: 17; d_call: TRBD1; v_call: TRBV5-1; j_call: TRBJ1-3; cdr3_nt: TGCGCCAGCAGGCCGTCGACAGGGTATGAGGCTGGAAACACCATATATTTT; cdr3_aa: CASRPSTGYEAGNTIYF
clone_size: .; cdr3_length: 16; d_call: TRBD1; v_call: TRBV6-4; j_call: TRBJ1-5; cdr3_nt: TGTGCCAGCAGTGAATGGGGGACAGCGGTCAGGGAGCCCCAGCATTTT; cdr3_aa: CASSEWGTAVREPQHF
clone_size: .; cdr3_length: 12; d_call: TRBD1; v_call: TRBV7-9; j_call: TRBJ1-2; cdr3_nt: TGTGCCAGCAGCCCCCAGGGGGAGGGCTACACCTTC; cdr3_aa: CASSPQGEGYTF
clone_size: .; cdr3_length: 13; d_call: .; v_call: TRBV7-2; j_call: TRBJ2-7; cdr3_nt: TGTGCCAGCAGCCAGCGGGTGAACTACGAGCAGTACTTC; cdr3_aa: CASSQRVNYEQYF
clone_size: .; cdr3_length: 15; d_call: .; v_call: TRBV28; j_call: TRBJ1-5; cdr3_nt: TGTGCCAGCAGTTTCAGCAGGGGAGACAATCAGCCCCAGCATTTT; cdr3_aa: CASSFSRGDNQPQHF
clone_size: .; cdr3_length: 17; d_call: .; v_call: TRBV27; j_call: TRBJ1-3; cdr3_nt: TGTGCCAGCAGTCCCACTCCCCCCGCGACCCCTGGAAACACCATATATTTT; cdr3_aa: CASSPTPPATPGNTIYF
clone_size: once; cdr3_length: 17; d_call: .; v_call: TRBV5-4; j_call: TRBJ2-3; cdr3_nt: TGTGCCAGCAGCTTGTATGAAAGGGCCCCTAGCACAGATACGCAGTATTTT; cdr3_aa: CASSLYERAPSTDTQYF
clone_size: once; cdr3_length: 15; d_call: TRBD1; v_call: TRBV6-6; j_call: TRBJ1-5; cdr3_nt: TGTGCCAGCGTCCGCCGGGACAGGGAGAATCAGCCCCAGCATTTT; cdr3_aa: CASVRRDRENQPQHF
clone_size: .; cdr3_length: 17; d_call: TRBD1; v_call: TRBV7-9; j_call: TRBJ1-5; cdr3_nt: TGTGCCAGCAGCTTAGCGCTGGGGACAGGACTCAATCAGCCCCAGCATTTT; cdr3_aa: CASSLALGTGLNQPQHF
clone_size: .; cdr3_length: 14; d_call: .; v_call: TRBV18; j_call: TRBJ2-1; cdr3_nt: TGTGCCAGCTCAGGTGGGAGCTCCTACAATGAGCAGTTCTTC; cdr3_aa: CASSGGSSYNEQFF
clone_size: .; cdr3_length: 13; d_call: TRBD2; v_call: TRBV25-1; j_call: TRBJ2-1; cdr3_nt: TGTGCCACCTCGCTGGCGGGAGTTAATGAGCAGTTCTTC; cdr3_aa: CATSLAGVNEQFF
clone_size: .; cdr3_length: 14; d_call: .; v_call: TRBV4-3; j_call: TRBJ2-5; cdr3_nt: TGCGCCAGCAGCCAAGAGCTGAGGGCAGAGACCCAGTACTTC; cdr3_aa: CASSQELRAETQYF
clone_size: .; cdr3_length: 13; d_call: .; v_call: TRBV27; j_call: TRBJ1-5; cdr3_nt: TGTGCCAGCGGCGCAGGCCTCAATCAGCCCCAGCATTTT; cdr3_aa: CASGAGLNQPQHF
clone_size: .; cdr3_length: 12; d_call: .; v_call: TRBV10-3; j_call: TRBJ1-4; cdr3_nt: TGTGCCATCAGTGAGTCATATGAAAAACTGTTTTTT; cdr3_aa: CAISESYEKLFF
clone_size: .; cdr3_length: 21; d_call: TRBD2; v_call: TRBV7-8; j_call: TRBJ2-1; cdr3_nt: TGTGCCAGCAGCTCGCCCGGTCATGGTAGCGGGAGGCTACCCTACTACAATGAGCAGTTCTTC; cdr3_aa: CASSSPGHGSGRLPYYNEQFF
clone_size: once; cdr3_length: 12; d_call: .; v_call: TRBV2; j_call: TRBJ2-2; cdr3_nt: TGTGCCAGCAGGGCAGACACCGGGGAGCTGTTTTTT; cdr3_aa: CASRADTGELFF